Here is one TCR beta chain with its context. Its antigen is as yet unknown. This CDR3 has 14 residues. Germline V gene sequence: CDR1 LGHNA, CDR2 YNFKEQ. V was cut by 0 bases and J by 5 bases, with 8 bases left in between. Repertoires were generated with immunoSEQ multiplex PCR, while TCRdb's copy carries only in-frame clones and drops some. The sample shows 90,000 to 150,000 clones, around 87% of them seen only once. This entry belongs to a study of cytomegalovirus exposure and HLA in healthy donors. General study points: The finding came from a later analysis; first-cohort TCR clusters tended to co-occur in the 120 or so validation repertoires.

Material: PBMCs. V is TRBV4-2 and J is TRBJ2-1; D uncertain. The TCR was taken from a woman aged 18-35 years in good health and CMV-seropositive. This CDR3 is CASSQEKLNNEQFF. CDR3 in DNA: TGTGCCAGCAGCCAAGAAAAGCTGAACAATGAGCAGTTCTTC.